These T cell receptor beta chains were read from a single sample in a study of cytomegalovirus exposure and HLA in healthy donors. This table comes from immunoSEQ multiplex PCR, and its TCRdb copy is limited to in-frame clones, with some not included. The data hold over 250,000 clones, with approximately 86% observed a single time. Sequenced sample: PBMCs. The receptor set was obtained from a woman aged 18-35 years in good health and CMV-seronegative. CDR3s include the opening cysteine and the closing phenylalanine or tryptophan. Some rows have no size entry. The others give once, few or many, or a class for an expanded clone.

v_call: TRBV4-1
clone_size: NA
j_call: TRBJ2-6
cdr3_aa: CASSKGTSGITGANVLTF

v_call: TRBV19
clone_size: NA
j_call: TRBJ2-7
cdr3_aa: CASSTQAGGTYEQYF

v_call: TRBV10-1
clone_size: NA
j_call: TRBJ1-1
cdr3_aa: CASSEEGQGTGREAFF

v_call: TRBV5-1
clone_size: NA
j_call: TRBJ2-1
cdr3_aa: CASSLGTSGGYEQFF

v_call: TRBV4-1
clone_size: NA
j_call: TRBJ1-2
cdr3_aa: CASSPPARTDYGYTF

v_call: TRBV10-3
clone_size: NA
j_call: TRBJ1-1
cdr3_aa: CAISVGTGGSTEAFF

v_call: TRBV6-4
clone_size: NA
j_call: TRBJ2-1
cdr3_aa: CASSDQTTGSDEQFF

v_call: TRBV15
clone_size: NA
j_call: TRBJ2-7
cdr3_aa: CATSRGGTSSTYEQYF

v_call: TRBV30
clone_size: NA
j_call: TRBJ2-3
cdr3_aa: CAWLRKLALTDTQYF

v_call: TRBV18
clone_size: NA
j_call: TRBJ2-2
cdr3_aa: CASSQDSRLTTGELFF

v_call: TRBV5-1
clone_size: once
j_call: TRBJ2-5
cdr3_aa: CASSPPGLAGETQYF

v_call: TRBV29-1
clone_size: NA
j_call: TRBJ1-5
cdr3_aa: CSVEDPREGQPQHF

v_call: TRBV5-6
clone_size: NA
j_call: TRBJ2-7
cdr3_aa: CASSPPYSGREEYF

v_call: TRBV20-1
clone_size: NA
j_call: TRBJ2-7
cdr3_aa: CSARSYAEQYF

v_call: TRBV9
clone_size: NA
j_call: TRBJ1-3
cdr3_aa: CASSLDSGNTIYF

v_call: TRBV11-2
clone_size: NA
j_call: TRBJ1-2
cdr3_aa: CASSLEGRGAYGYTF

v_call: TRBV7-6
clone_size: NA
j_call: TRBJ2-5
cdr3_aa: CASSFRETQYF

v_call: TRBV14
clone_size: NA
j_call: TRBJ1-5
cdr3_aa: CASSHGDRGDQPQHF

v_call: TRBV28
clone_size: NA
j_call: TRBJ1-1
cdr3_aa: CASSTLNTEAFF

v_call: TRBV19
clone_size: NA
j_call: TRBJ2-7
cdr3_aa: CASSLVATHEQYF

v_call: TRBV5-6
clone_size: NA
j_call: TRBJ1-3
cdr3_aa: CASTDSRSGNTIYF

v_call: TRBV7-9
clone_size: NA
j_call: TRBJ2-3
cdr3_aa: CASSFLDRANTQYF

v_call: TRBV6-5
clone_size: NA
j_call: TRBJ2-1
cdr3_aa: CASRPSSNEQFF

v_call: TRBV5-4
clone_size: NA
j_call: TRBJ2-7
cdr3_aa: CASSSGLAGARHEQYF

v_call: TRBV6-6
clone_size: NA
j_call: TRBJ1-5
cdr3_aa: CASSYGEGYDQPQHF

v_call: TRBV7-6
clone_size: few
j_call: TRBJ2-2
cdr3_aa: CASSLLRGTGELFF

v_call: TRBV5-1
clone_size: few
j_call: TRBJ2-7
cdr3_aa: CASSSDYEQYF